A single sample gave rise to the 3 T cell receptor beta chains below, sequenced in a study of CD8+ T cells in alopecia areata (dated by TCRdb to the late 2010s). Cells from pooled mouse cutaneous lymph nodes were stained for CD4, CD8alpha, NKG2D, NKG2ACE and other markers and then sorted on a BD Influx. Preparation of the library involved the immunoSEQ multiplex PCR assay. RNA was extracted from all samples and reverse transcribed into cDNA as template for TCR sequencing. This is the immuneACCESS table as TCRdb keeps it, with only in-frame sequences that have V and J called. A part of the clones is gone; compared with another copy, unresolved V genes explain less than half, and the rest is unexplained. The sample has about 270,000 clones on record, with no singletons. 1.2% of the sample belongs to the ten largest clones. Sequencing input: CD4+ T cells sorted from a lymph node. All receptors come from a C3H/HeJ mouse with alopecia areata. Mice of this strain carry the MHC haplotype H2-k.

For this clone: Each gene name is a mouse one. The read falls 4 residues short of the CDR3 end, and the missing part is taken from the germline J gene. The rearrangement uses TRBV31 and TRBJ2-7; 12 bases align to TRBD2. The CDR3 extends over 13 amino acids. CDR1 is GKSSPN and CDR2 is SITVG in the germline V gene. This CDR3 is CAWRDWGGYEQYF. CDR3 bases read: TGTGCCTGGAGGGACTGGGGGGGTTAT.

Regarding this clone: Gene names follow the mouse nomenclature. With the read ending 4 residues before the CDR3 end, the germline J gene is used to fill in that end. Other nucleotide sequences from this sample produce the same CDR3. The chain couples TRBV3 to TRBJ2-5, with TRBD1 matching 8 bases. The V gene end was trimmed by 1 base and the J gene end by 0 bases; junction bases not matched to a gene: 3. The CDR3 runs 16 residues. Per germline, CDR1 SNHLY and CDR2 FYNGKV (reference sequence). CDR3 sequence reads: CASSLGTGPNQDTQYF. Partial CDR3 DNA: TGTGCCAGCAGCTTAGGGACAGGGCCTAACCAAGAC.

A word on this clone: Germline and genes: mouse. The missing CDR3 end, 4 residues past where the read stops, is filled in from the germline J gene. Other DNA sequences in this sample translate to the same CDR3. V is TRBV13-3 and J is TRBJ1-2, with D possibly TRBD1 on 5 matching bases. V shed 0 bases and J shed 0 bases, with 9 bases lying between them. Looked up from germline, CDR1 is NNHDY and CDR2 is SYVADS. CDR3 length: 15 residues. This CDR3 is CASSDARGANSDYTF. The DNA read from the CDR3 is TGTGCCAGCAGTGATGCGAGGGGTGCAAACTCC.